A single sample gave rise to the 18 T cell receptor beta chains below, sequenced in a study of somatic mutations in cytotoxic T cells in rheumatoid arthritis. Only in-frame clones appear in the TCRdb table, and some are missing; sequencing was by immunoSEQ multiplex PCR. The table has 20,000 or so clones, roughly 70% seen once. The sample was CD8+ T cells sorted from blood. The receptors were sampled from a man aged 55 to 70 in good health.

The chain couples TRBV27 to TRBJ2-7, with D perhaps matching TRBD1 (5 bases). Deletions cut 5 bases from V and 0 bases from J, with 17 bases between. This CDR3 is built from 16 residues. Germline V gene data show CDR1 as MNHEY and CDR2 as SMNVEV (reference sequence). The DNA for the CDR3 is TGTGCCAGCAGTCTGAACAGACAGAGGAGCTCCTACGAGCAGTACTTC. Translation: CASSLNRQRSSYEQYF.

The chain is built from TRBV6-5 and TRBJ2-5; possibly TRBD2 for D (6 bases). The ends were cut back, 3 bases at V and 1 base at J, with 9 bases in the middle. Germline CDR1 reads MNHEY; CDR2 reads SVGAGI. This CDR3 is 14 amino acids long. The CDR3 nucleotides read TGTGCCAGCAGTTATGGGGACTCCCAAGAGACCCAGTACTTC. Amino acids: CASSYGDSQETQYF.

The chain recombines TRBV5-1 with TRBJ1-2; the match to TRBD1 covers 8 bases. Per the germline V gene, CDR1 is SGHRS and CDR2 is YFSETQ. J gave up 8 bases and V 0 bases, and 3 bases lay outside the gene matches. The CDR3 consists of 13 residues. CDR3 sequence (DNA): TGCGCCAGCAGCTTGGCAGGGGGCGAGGGCTACACCTTC. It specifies CASSLAGGEGYTF. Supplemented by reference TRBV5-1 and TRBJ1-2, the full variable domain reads KAGVTQTPRYLIKTRGQQVTLSCSPISGHRSVSWYQQTPGQGLQFLFEYFSETQRNKGNFPGRFSGRQFSNSRSEMNVSTLELGDSALYLCASSLAGGEGYTFGSGTRLTVV.

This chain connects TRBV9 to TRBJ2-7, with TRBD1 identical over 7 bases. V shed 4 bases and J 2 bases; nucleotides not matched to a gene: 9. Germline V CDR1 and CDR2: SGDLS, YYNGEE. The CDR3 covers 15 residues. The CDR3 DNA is TGTGCCAGCAGCAGAGGGGGCAGCTTGACCTACGAGCAGTACTTC. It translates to CASSRGGSLTYEQYF.

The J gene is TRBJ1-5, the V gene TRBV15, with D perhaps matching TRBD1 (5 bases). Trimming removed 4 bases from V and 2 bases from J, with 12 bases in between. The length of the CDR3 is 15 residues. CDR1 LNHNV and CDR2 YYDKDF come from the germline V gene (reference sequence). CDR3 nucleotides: TGTGCCACCAGCACCAGGGCCCTTGGCAATCAGCCCCAGCATTTT. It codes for CATSTRALGNQPQHF.

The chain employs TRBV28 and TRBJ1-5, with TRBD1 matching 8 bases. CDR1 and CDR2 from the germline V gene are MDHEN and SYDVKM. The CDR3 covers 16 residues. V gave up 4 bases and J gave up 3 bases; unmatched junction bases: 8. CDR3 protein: CASSSEDRALNQPQHF. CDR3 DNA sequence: TGTGCCAGCAGTTCCGAGGACAGGGCTCTCAATCAGCCCCAGCATTTT. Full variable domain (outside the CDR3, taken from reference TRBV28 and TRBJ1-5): DVKVTQSSRYLVKRTGEKVFLECVQDMDHENMFWYRQDPGLGLRLIYFSYDVKMKEKGDIPEGYSVSREKKERFSLILESASTNQTSMYLCASSSEDRALNQPQHFGDGTRLSIL.

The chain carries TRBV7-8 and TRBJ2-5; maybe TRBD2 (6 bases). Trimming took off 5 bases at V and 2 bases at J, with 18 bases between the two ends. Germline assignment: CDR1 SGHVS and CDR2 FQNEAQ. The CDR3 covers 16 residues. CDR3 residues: CASSKEPRDLQETQYF. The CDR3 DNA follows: TGTGCCAGCAGCAAAGAACCCCGGGACTTGCAAGAGACCCAGTACTTC.

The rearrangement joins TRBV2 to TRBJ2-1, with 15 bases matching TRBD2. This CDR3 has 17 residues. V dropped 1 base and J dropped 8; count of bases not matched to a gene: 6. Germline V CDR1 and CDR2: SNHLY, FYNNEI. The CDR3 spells CASSEVGTSGRWDEQFF. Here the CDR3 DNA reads TGTGCCAGCAGTGAAGTGGGGACTAGCGGGAGGTGGGATGAGCAGTTCTTC.

Here the CDR3 reads CASSLGGGSYEQYF. DNA of the CDR3: TGTGCCAGCAGCTTAGGGGGGGGATCCTACGAGCAGTACTTC. The chain joins TRBV7-8 to TRBJ2-7, with TRBD2 matching 7 bases. The CDR3 is made up of 14 amino acids. The germline V gene has CDR1 SGHVS and CDR2 FQNEAQ. Unmatched junction bases numbered 1, after V lost 1 base and J lost 1 base.

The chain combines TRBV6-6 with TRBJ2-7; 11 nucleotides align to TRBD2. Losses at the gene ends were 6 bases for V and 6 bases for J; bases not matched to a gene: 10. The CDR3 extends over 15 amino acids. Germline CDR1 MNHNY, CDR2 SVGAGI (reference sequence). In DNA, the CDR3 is TGTGCCAGCAGACACCAACTAGCGGGAGTAGGCGAGCAGTACTTC. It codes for CASRHQLAGVGEQYF.

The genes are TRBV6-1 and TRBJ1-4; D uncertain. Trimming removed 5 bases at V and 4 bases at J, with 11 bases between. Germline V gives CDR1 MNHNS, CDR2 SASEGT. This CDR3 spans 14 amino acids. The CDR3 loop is CASSPAGSNEKLFF. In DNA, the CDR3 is TGTGCCAGCAGTCCAGCGGGGAGTAATGAAAAACTGTTTTTT.

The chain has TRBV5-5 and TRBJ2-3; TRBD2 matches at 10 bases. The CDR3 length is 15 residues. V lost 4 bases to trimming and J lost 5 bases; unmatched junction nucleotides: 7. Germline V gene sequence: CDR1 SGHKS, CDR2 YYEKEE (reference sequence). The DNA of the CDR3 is TGTGCCAGCAGCCAGACAGCGGGAGGGGTAGATACGCAGTATTTT. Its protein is CASSQTAGGVDTQYF.

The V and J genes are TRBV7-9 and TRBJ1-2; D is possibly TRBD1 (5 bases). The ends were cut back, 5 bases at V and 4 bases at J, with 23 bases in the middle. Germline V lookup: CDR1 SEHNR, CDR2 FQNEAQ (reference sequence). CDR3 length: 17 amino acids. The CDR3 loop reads CASSPMAPGFLVYGYTF. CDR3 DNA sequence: TGTGCCAGCAGCCCTATGGCGCCAGGGTTCCTGGTCTATGGCTACACCTTC.

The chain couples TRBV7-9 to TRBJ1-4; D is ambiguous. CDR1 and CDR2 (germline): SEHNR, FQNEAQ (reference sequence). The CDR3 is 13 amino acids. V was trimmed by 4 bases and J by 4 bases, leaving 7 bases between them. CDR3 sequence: CASSSPVNEKLFF. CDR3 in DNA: TGTGCCAGCAGCTCCCCGGTTAATGAAAAACTGTTTTTT. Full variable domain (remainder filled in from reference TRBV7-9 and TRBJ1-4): DTGVSQNPRHKITKRGQNVTFRCDPISEHNRLYWYRQTLGQGPEFLTYFQNEAQLEKSRLLSDRFSAERPKGSFSTLEIQRTEQGDSAMYLCASSSPVNEKLFFGSGTQLSVL.

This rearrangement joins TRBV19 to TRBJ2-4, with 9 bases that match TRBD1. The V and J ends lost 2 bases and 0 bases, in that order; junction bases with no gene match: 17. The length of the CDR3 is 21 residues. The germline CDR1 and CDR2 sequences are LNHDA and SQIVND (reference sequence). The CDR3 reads CASSIFPDRGVIGLAKNIQYF. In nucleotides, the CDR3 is TGTGCCAGTAGTATATTCCCGGACAGGGGAGTAATTGGGTTAGCCAAAAACATTCAGTACTTC.

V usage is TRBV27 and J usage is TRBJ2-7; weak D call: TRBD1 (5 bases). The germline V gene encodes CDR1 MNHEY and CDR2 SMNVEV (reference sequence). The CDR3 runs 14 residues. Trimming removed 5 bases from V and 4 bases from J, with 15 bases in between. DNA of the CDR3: TGTGCCAGCAGTCCTTGGGGCCAAATTTACGAGCAGTACTTC. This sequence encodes CASSPWGQIYEQYF.

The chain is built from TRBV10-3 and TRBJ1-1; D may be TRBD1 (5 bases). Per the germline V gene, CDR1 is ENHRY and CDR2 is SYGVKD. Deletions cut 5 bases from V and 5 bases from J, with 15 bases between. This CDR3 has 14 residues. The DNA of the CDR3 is TGTGCCATCAGTCCAGAGGCCCGACAGACTGAAGCTTTCTTT. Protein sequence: CAISPEARQTEAFF.

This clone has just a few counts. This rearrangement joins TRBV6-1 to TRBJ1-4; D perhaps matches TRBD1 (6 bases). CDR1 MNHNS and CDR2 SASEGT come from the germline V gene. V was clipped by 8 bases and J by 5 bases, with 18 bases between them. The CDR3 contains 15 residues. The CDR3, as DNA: TGTGCCAGCTCCTCTCCGGTCGACAGGAATGAAAAACTGTTTTTT. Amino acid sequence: CASSSPVDRNEKLFF.